This TCR beta chain is from a study of blood T cell repertoires in COVID-19. Turning to the study itself: The United States, Italy and Spain provided the acute and convalescent COVID-19 samples. From T cells, B-cell-depleted T cells, or PBMCs came the material, which was cDNA or gDNA.

On this clone itself: The limits of the CDR3 on the DNA are not certain, so only TCRdb's listed CDR3 is given.

CDR1 and CDR2 (germline): MDHEN, SYDVKM. The CDR3 comprises 13 residues, both ends counted. Sequenced by immunoSEQ multiplex PCR; TCRdb stores in-frame clones only, minus some. The sample has approximately 57,000 clones, roughly 84% seen once; the top ten hold 4.7%. The sequence was collected from a man aged 35-49 years with active COVID-19. The sequencing sample was made of peripheral blood. V gene TRBV28 combines with J gene TRBJ2-7; the table's D gene call, TRBD1, was not cross checked with the DNA. The CDR3 spells CASSFFAGGTPSF.